In its sample, the clone carrying this TCR beta chain was seen many times. Its matching antigen is unknown. This specimen belongs to a study of T cells after yellow fever vaccination. Study results and caveats: The secondary response peaked faster, at day 5 versus 15, but was weaker. A large majority of primary-vaccination clones showed up again after the booster (approximately 95% CD4, about 90% CD8). Abundant clonotypes (contaminants from the bulk population) could be present in FACS-sorted repertoires.

In making TCR cDNA, 5'RACE template switching added a universal primer site and UMIs to it. From the 5' RACE reads, TCRdb called clonotypes with MiXCR, one entry per CDR3 protein. The sample lists fewer than 150,000 distinct CDR3 sequences, 7.7% seen once, with less than 0.95% in the top ten. Sequenced here: CD4+ T cells sorted from PBMCs, sampled 5 days after the yellow fever booster vaccination. The receptor's source is a man aged 25 to 40 who received the YFV17D yellow fever vaccine.

For the CDR3, the DNA is TGTGCCAGCAGCCTGGGGGTTAATGAGCAGTTCTTC. It codes for CASSLGVNEQFF. The chain combines TRBV12-3 or TRBV12-4 with TRBJ2-1, with D perhaps assigned TRBD1 or TRBD2 (5 bases each). CDR3 size: 12 residues. Trimming stripped 6 bases from V and 7 bases from J, with 10 bases between.